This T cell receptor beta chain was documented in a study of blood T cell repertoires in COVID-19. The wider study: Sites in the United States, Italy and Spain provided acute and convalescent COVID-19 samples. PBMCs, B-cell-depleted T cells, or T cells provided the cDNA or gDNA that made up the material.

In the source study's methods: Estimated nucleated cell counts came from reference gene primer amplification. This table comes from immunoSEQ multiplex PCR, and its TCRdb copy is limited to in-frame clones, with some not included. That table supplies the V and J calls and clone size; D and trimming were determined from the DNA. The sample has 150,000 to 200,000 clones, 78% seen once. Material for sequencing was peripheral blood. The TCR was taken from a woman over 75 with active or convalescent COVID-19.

CDR3 in amino acids: CASSSTRQAENTEAFF. CDR3 sequence (DNA): TGTGCCAGCAGCTCGACCCGACAGGCGGAGAACACTGAAGCTTTCTTT. V and J are TRBV28 and TRBJ1-1, with D maybe TRBD1 (6 bases). Trimming shortened V by 6 bases and J by 1 base, and 18 bases separated the two germline ends. This CDR3 contains 16 residues. Looked up from germline, CDR1 is MDHEN and CDR2 is SYDVKM.